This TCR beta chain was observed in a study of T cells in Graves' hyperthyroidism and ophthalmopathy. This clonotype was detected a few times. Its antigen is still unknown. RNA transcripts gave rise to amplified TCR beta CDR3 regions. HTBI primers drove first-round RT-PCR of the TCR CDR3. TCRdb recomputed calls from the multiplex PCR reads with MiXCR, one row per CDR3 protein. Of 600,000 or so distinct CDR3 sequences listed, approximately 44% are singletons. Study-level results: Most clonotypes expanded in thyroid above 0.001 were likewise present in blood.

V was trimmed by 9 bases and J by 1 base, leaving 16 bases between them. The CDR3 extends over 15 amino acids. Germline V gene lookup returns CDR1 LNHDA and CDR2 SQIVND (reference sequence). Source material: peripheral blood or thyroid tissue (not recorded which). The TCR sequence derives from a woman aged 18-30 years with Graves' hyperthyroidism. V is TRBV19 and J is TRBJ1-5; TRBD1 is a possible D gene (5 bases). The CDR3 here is CASLLVGGSNQPQHF. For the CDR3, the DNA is TGTGCCAGCCTCTTAGTTGGGGGGAGCAATCAGCCCCAGCATTTT.